These T cell receptor beta chains were read from a single sample in a study of T cell responses to AZD1222 COVID-19 vaccine. Clones were read by immunoSEQ multiplex PCR, and TCRdb kept only the in-frame ones, dropping some. The data hold about 130,000 clones, with 65% to 90% observed a single time. Material: peripheral blood, obtained 28 days after the second dose of the MenACWY control vaccine. These receptors all come from an adult who received the MenACWY meningococcal vaccine as a control. Both conserved end residues are trimmed from each CDR3. The order of the fields is V gene, J gene, CDR3 protein.

v_call: TRBV6-2/TRBV6-3
j_call: TRBJ2-7
cdr3_aa: ASSYSPKQGRPVYEQY

v_call: TRBV5-5
j_call: TRBJ2-1
cdr3_aa: ASSLEASSYNEQF

v_call: TRBV6-5
j_call: TRBJ1-1
cdr3_aa: ASTGQGQAF

v_call: TRBV19
j_call: TRBJ1-2
cdr3_aa: ASSVGDYGYT

v_call: TRBV5-1
j_call: TRBJ1-6
cdr3_aa: ASSQDRNNSPLH

v_call: TRBV2
j_call: TRBJ2-7
cdr3_aa: ASREGTYYEQY

v_call: TRBV11-3
j_call: TRBJ2-2
cdr3_aa: ASKLELNTGELF

v_call: TRBV27
j_call: TRBJ2-1
cdr3_aa: ASSPPGLAVYNEQF

v_call: TRBV9
j_call: TRBJ1-6
cdr3_aa: ASSVNPKVSYNSPLH

v_call: TRBV5-6
j_call: TRBJ2-7
cdr3_aa: ASSLTVYEQY

v_call: TRBV6-5
j_call: TRBJ2-1
cdr3_aa: ASSYSTSNEQF

v_call: TRBV5-1
j_call: TRBJ1-1
cdr3_aa: ASSLAVQNTEAF

v_call: TRBV12-3/TRBV12-4
j_call: TRBJ1-2
cdr3_aa: ASSLGGIYGYT

v_call: TRBV27
j_call: TRBJ2-7
cdr3_aa: ASSLTSAYEQY

v_call: TRBV5-4
j_call: TRBJ2-5
cdr3_aa: ASSRTSGGEETQY

v_call: TRBV24-1
j_call: TRBJ2-1
cdr3_aa: ATSDPGTGQYNEQF